This T cell receptor (beta chain) came from a study of technical replicates of blood from a handful of donors. CDR3 length: 15 amino acids. Trimming shortened V by 2 bases and J by 0 bases, and 10 bases separated the two germline ends. Germline CDR1 is MGHRA and CDR2 is YSYEKL. Sequenced by immunoSEQ multiplex PCR; TCRdb stores in-frame clones only, minus some. Altogether roughly 100,000 clones are present, almost 96% being singletons, with the ten largest covering roughly 0.22%. Sample: T cells isolated from PBMCs. The chain couples TRBV4-1 to TRBJ1-2, with D possibly TRBD1 on 6 matching bases. This sequence originates from a human donor in good health. The CDR3 loop is CASSQTQGANYGYTF. Here the CDR3 DNA reads TGCGCCAGCAGCCAAACACAGGGTGCTAACTATGGCTACACCTTC.